The rows below give T cell receptor beta chains drawn from one sample of a study of tumor-infiltrating lymphocytes in primary liver carcinoma. TCRdb redid the calling of the multiplex PCR reads with MiXCR, one entry per CDR3 protein. There are tens of thousands of distinct CDR3 sequences in the sample; around 64% occur only once, and around two fifths lies in the top ten. Input material: liver tumor tissue from sampling region 4. These receptors all stem from a man aged 35 to 55 with primary liver carcinoma and hepatitis B virus infection. Both conserved end residues are part of each CDR3. D genes are given only for firm matches. For some rows the clone size is stated as once, few or many, or as a class when expanded; others skip it.

NA TRBJ2-1 NA TRBV6-5 TGTGCCAGCACCCTAGCAGGAGGGGCATATAATGGGCAGTTCTTC CASTLAGGAYNGQFF
NA TRBJ2-7 NA TRBV6-2/TRBV6-3 TGTGCCGGCAGCAATTGTGGATACGAGCAGTACTTC CAGSNCGYEQYF
once TRBJ2-4 NA TRBV11-2 TGTGCCAGCAGCCAAGGATGTGTGGGGGACATACGGTACTTC CASSQGCVGDIRYF
NA TRBJ1-2 NA TRBV5-6 TGCGCCAGCAGCTTGGGAGTTAGCAATGGCTACACCTTC CASSLGVSNGYTF
NA TRBJ1-2 NA TRBV11-2 TGTGCCAGCAGCTTAGTGGGGGAAGGCTATGGCTACACCTTC CASSLVGEGYGYTF
NA TRBJ1-4 NA TRBV12-3/TRBV12-4 TGTGCCAGCAGCCGGACACACGGAGGAGATGAAAAACCGTTTTTT CASSRTHGGDEKPFF
once TRBJ2-5 TRBD2 TRBV29-1 TGCAGCACGCTACTAGCGGAAGAGACCCAGTACTTC CSTLLAEETQYF
NA TRBJ2-1 TRBD2 TRBV6-2/TRBV6-3 TGTGCCAGCAGACCCAGGACTAGCGGGAGGACCAATGGGCAGTTCTTC CASRPRTSGRTNGQFF
few TRBJ1-6 TRBD1 TRBV20-1 TGCAGTGCTAGAGTTCGGAGGGACAGGGGAAGTGGTTCACCCCTCCACTTT CSARVRRDRGSGSPLHF
NA TRBJ2-7 NA TRBV4-3 TGCGCCAGCAGCCAAGATCGGGAGACTCCCTACGGGGAATACTTC CASSQDRETPYGEYF
NA TRBJ1-4 NA TRBV11-2 TGTGCCAGCGGCTTAGACAGGTTCGCTAATGAAAAACTGCTTTTT CASGLDRFANEKLLF
NA TRBJ2-1 NA TRBV10-2 TGCGCCAACAGCCAGACTAGGTTGGCTGAGCAGTTCTTC CANSQTRLAEQFF
few TRBJ2-2 NA TRBV6-1 TGTGCCAGCAGACAGGAGAACGGGGAGCTGTTTTTT CASRQENGELFF
NA TRBJ2-3 NA TRBV6-1 TGTGCCAGCAGTGAACGTGGGGGCGGCACAGATACGCAGTATTTT CASSERGGGTDTQYF
many TRBJ2-3 NA TRBV5-4 TGTGCCAGCAGCACTGAGCGGGCCCGCACAGATACGCAGTATTTT CASSTERARTDTQYF
NA TRBJ2-3 NA TRBV6-5 TGTGCCAGTGGTGAATGGGATACACACTATTTT CASGEWDTHYF
NA TRBJ1-1 NA TRBV6-5 TGTGGCAGCAGTCGGGACATAAACACTGGAGCTTTCTTT CGSSRDINTGAFF
many TRBJ1-2 NA TRBV29-1 TGCAGCGTTGACAGCGTTAACTATGGCTACACCTTC CSVDSVNYGYTF
NA TRBJ2-2 TRBD1 TRBV5-6 TGTGCCAGCAGTATCGGACAGGGGTCACCGGAGCTGTTTTTT CASSIGQGSPELFF
many TRBJ2-7 NA TRBV20-1 TGCAGTGCTAAATCCCCAGGGATAGGGTCCTACGAGCAGTACTTC CSAKSPGIGSYEQYF
NA TRBJ2-1 NA TRBV12-3/TRBV12-4 TGTGCCAACAGTTTATACGGTAATTACAAAGAGCAGTTCTTC CANSLYGNYKEQFF
many TRBJ1-2 NA TRBV6-6 TGTGCCAGCACCTCGGACCGGGGATTGGGCTACACCTTC CASTSDRGLGYTF
NA TRBJ2-1 NA TRBV4-1 TGCGCCAGTGGGGCGGACGGCAGCTCCTACAATGAGCAGATCTTC CASGADGSSYNEQIF
NA TRBJ2-7 NA TRBV6-1 TGTGCCAGCAGTGAAGCGCTTCGAGGGAGCCAATACTTC CASSEALRGSQYF
many TRBJ2-3 TRBD2 TRBV6-6 TGTGCCAGCAGCATTAGACTAGCGGGGCCTAGCACAGATACGCAGTATTTT CASSIRLAGPSTDTQYF
NA TRBJ2-5 NA TRBV4-3 TGCGCCAGCAGCCATCGGGTACAGGGTGAGGAGACCCAGTACTTC CASSHRVQGEETQYF
NA TRBJ2-1 NA TRBV28 TGTGCCAGCAGCCCTGGACCCTTCAATGAGCTGTTCTTC CASSPGPFNELFF
NA TRBJ2-3 NA TRBV5-4 TGTGCCAGCAGCTTGGATGTGACTAGCACAGATACGCAGTATTTT CASSLDVTSTDTQYF
many TRBJ2-2 NA TRBV11-2 TGTGCCAGCATCATCACCGCTACATGGACGGTGGGGACCGGGGAGCTGTTTTTT CASIITATWTVGTGELFF
NA TRBJ2-5 NA TRBV10-3 TGTGCCATCAGAACTGCCCCAGTGGAGACCCATTACTTC CAIRTAPVETHYF
many TRBJ1-1 TRBD1 TRBV29-1 TGCAGCGTTTCGACCGGACAGGGGGCGCTTAGCACTGAAGCTTTCTTT CSVSTGQGALSTEAFF
once TRBJ2-2 NA TRBV10-3 TGTGCCATCAGTGAGTCGGTCGGGGAAACCGGGGAGCTGTTCTTT CAISESVGETGELFF
NA TRBJ2-3 TRBD2 TRBV6-6 TGTGTCATCAGTTACTCGGGACTAGCGGGAGCACCAGATACGCAGTATTTT CVISYSGLAGAPDTQYF
NA TRBJ1-2 TRBD1 TRBV4-3 TGCGCCAGCAGTCAAGACAGGGGGGCACTATGTGGCTACACCTTC CASSQDRGALCGYTF
NA TRBJ2-1 NA TRBV10-2 TGCGTCAGCAGCCTGACTAGGTTTGCTGAGCAGTTCTTC CVSSLTRFAEQFF
NA TRBJ1-5 NA TRBV10-3 TGTGTCATCAGTGATTATGAGGGCAATCAGCCCCAGCATTTT CVISDYEGNQPQHF
NA TRBJ2-2 TRBD2 TRBV29-1 TGCAGCGCCAAAGAGGGAGGGCTCACCGGGGAGCTGTTTTTT CSAKEGGLTGELFF
NA TRBJ1-5 NA TRBV10-3 TGTGCCATCAATGAATATGAAGGCGATCAGCCCCAGCATTTT CAINEYEGDQPQHF
many TRBJ2-7 TRBD2 TRBV10-3 TGTGCCATCAGTGCTTCTAGCGGGAGGAAGGCCAACGAGCAGTACTTC CAISASSGRKANEQYF
NA TRBJ2-1 NA TRBV6-5 TGTGCCAGCAGTCACCAGAGGAATGAGCAGTTCTTC CASSHQRNEQFF
many TRBJ2-3 NA TRBV28 TGTGCCAGCAGACCCGGGACTAGCACAGATACGCAGTATTTT CASRPGTSTDTQYF
NA TRBJ1-2 TRBD1 TRBV28 TGTGCCGCCGTTACAGGGGAATGGGGCTACACCTTT CAAVTGEWGYTF
NA TRBJ2-1 NA TRBV5-4 TGTACCGGCAGCTCGGCCACACGGTCCTACAATGAGCAGTTCTTC CTGSSATRSYNEQFF
few TRBJ1-4 NA TRBV10-3 TGTGCCATCAAACCGGGACGGGGGGCCGGTGAAAAACTGTTTTTT CAIKPGRGAGEKLFF
NA TRBJ1-1 NA TRBV6-2/TRBV6-3 TGTGCCAACAGTTACACAAAGCTGAACACTGAAGCTTTCTTT CANSYTKLNTEAFF
NA TRBJ2-3 NA TRBV6-5 TGTGCCAGCAACCCGGACAGCTCTAGCACAGATACCCAGTATTTT CASNPDSSSTDTQYF
NA TRBJ2-7 NA TRBV6-1 TGTGTCAGCAGCCTGGGAGTCAGTAGCTCCTACGAGCAGTACTTC CVSSLGVSSSYEQYF
NA TRBJ2-1 TRBD1 TRBV29-1 TGCACCACAGCGGGACAGGGGGTATACAATGAGCAGTTCTTC CTTAGQGVYNEQFF
NA TRBJ2-7 NA TRBV29-1 TGCAGCGTCAGGATTGCCTCGGGGGAGCAGTACTTC CSVRIASGEQYF
many TRBJ2-5 TRBD2 TRBV29-1 TGCAGCGCCGCCGGACTAGCTCAAGAGACCCAGTACTTC CSAAGLAQETQYF
NA TRBJ2-3 TRBD2 TRBV18 TGTGCCAGCTCACCAGGAAGCGGGAGCAGAGATACGCAGTATTTT CASSPGSGSRDTQYF
NA TRBJ1-1 NA TRBV20-1 TGCAGTGCCCGGGGCCAGGGGAAAGCTTTCTTT CSARGQGKAFF
NA TRBJ2-2 NA TRBV5-1 TGCACCAGCAGCTTGGCCGAGAGACCCGGGGAGCTGTTCTTT CTSSLAERPGELFF
NA TRBJ2-2 TRBD2 TRBV5-1 TGCGCCAGTAGCTGTCTAGCGGGAGAGACGAACACCGCGGAGCTGTTTTTT CASSCLAGETNTAELFF
NA TRBJ2-2 NA TRBV6-2/TRBV6-3 TGTGTCAGCAGTTGGACTCCGGGCCCGGCTAGAGGGTTGTCTGGCGGGGAGCTGTTTTTT CVSSWTPGPARGLSGGELFF
NA TRBJ2-1 NA TRBV11-2 TGTACCAGCAGCTTACACTGGCTATTTAGTGAGCAGTTCTTC CTSSLHWLFSEQFF
NA TRBJ1-5 NA TRBV12-3/TRBV12-4 TGTGCCAGCACCGCGGCACAGGGACCGAGCAATCAGCCCAAGCATTTT CASTAAQGPSNQPKHF
NA TRBJ2-5 TRBD2 TRBV6-5 TGTGCCAGCAGTCATTACGGGACTAGCGGGAGGTTTGAGACCCAATACTTC CASSHYGTSGRFETQYF